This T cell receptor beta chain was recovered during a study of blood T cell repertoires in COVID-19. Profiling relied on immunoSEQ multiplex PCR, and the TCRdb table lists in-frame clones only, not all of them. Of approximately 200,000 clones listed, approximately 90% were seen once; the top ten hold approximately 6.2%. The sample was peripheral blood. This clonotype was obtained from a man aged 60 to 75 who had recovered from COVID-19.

CDR3 sequence (DNA): TGTGCCAGCAGCCAAGATAGGAGGGGCGGCTATGGCTACACCTTC. It is translated as CASSQDRRGGYGYTF. The chain links TRBV3-1 (or the pseudogene TRBV3-2) to TRBJ1-2; perhaps TRBD1 as D (5 bases). With 0 bases removed from V and 4 bases from J, the gap between germline ends came to 12 bases. The germline gives CDR1 LGHDT, CDR2 YNNKEL (reference sequence). The CDR3 is made up of 15 amino acids.